This T cell receptor beta chain derives from a study of T cell repertoires in cytomegalovirus infection. Study summary: Both a matching HLA type and CMV infection were indicated by public TCR beta signatures.

This clonotype was counted only a few times. Its antigen is currently unknown. Each CDR3 protein is one row after TCRdb ran MiXCR on the reads. The sample carries hundreds of thousands of distinct CDR3 sequences, 30% to 40% recorded once. CDR1 is SGHRS and CDR2 is YFSETQ in the germline V gene. V shed 4 bases, J shed 2 bases, and the junction held 5 bases outside the gene matches. This CDR3 comprises 15 residues. Here the sequenced sample was cultured PBMCs, taken from culture after CMV antigen stimulation. The rearrangement links TRBV5-1 to TRBJ2-7; TRBD2 matches at 11 bases. The TCR comes from a human donor in good health (CMV status not recorded). Some clones in this sample may be carry-over from other donors' samples. The chain's CDR3 is CASSRRLAGTYEQYF. CDR3 in DNA: TGCGCCAGCAGCCGCCGACTAGCGGGGACCTACGAGCAGTACTTC.